This T cell receptor (beta chain) was sequenced during a study of blood T cell repertoires in COVID-19. Across the study: Acute and convalescent COVID-19 specimens originated in the United States, Italy and Spain. The analysed material was cDNA or gDNA that came from T cells, B-cell-depleted T cells, or PBMCs.

Assay used: immunoSEQ multiplex PCR; TCRdb lists only in-frame clones, some missing. The sample holds about 99,000 clones, roughly 89% seen once. This CDR3 comprises 11 residues. Trimming removed 11 bases from V and 4 bases from J, with 11 bases in between. Germline CDR1 is MDHEN and CDR2 is SYDVKM. The sequencing sample was made of peripheral blood. This clonotype was obtained from a man in his 70s with active or convalescent COVID-19. The V gene is TRBV28, the J gene TRBJ1-2; perhaps TRBD1 as D (6 bases). The chain's CDR3 is CAWGQSYGYTF. The DNA for the CDR3 is TGTGCCTGGGGGCAGAGCTATGGCTACACCTTC.